This TCR beta chain was observed in a study of cytomegalovirus exposure and HLA in healthy donors. Study-wide results and caveats: Per a later analysis, 15,000 to 20,000 TCR beta sequences showed association with HLA alleles at 0.05 false discovery rate.

PCR involved 60 Vbeta and 13 Jbeta primers. Sequenced by immunoSEQ multiplex PCR; TCRdb stores in-frame clones only, minus some. The sample includes some 40,000 clones. There are 14 residues in the CDR3. Germline V gene data show CDR1 as SGHNT and CDR2 as YYREEE (reference sequence). V lost 4 bases and J lost 7; bases outside the gene matches: 8. A word on this clone: Antigen specificity is unknown.

The origin of this receptor is a male donor in good health and CMV-seronegative. The sample was PBMCs. The chain recombines TRBV5-4 with TRBJ2-1; 7 positions agree with TRBD1. In nucleotides, the CDR3 is TGTGCCAGCAGCACAGGACAGGTAAAAAATGAGCAGTTCTTC. It is translated as CASSTGQVKNEQFF.